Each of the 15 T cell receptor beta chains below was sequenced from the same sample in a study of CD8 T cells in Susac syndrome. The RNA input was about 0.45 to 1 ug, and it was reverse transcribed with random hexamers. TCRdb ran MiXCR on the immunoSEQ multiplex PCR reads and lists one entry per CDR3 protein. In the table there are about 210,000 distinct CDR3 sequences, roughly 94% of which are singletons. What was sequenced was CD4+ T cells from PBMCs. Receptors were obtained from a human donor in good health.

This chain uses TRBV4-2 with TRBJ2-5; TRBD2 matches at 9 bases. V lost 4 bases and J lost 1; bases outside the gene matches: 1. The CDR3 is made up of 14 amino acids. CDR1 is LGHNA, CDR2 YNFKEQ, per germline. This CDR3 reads CASSPGLAQETQYF. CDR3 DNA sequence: TGTGCCAGCAGCCCGGGACTAGCCCAAGAGACCCAGTACTTC.

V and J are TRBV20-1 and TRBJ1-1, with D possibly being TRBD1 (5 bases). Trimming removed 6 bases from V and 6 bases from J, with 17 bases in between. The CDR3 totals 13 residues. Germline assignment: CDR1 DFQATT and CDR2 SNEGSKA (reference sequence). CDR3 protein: CSADRGPLPEAFF. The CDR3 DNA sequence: TGCAGTGCCGATCGGGGCCCGCTGCCTGAAGCTTTCTTT.

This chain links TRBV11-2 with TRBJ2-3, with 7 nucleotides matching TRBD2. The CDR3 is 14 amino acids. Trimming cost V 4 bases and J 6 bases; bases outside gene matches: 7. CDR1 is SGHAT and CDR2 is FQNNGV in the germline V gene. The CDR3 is CASSSATAGDTQYF. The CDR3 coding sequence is TGTGCCAGCAGCTCCGCGACAGCGGGGGATACGCAGTATTTT.

The CDR3 here is CASSQDLGIDTQYF. The CDR3 DNA reads as TGCGCCAGCAGCCAAGACTTAGGGATAGATACGCAGTATTTT. The chain recombines TRBV4-1 with TRBJ2-3; no clear D gene. Germline V gene sequence: CDR1 MGHRA, CDR2 YSYEKL. The germline V and J ends were trimmed by 0 bases and 5 bases, with 9 bases remaining between them. This CDR3 has 14 amino acids.

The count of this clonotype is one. CDR3 residues: CATSDGSTNQPQHF. CDR3 nucleotides: TGTGCCACCAGTGATGGGAGCACCAACCAGCCCCAGCATTTT. J is TRBJ1-5 and V is TRBV24-1; no reliable D call. V dropped 3 bases and J dropped 7 bases, with 12 bases sitting between them. Germline CDR1 and CDR2: KGHDR and SFDVKD. The CDR3 covers 14 residues.

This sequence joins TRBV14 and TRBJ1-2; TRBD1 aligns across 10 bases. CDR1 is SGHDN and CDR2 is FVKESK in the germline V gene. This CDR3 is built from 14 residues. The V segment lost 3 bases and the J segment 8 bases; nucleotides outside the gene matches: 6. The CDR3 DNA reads TGTGCCAGCAGCCATAGACAGGGGGCAAGGGGCTACACCTTC. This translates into CASSHRQGARGYTF.

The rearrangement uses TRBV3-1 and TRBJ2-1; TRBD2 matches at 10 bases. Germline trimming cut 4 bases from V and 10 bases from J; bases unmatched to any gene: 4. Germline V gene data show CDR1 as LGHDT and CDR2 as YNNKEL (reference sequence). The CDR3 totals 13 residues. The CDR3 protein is CASSPSGGREQFF. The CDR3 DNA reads TGTGCCAGCAGCCCTAGCGGGGGCCGCGAGCAGTTCTTC.

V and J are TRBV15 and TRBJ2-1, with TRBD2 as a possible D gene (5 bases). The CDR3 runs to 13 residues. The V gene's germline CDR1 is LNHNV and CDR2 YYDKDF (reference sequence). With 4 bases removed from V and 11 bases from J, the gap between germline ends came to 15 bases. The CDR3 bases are TGTGCCACCAGCACAGTAAAGAGCGGCAAGCAGTTCTTC. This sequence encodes CATSTVKSGKQFF.

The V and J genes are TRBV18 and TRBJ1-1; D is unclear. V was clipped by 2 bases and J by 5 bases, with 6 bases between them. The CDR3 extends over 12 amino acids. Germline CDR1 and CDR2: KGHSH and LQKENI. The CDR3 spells CASSPGSTEAFF. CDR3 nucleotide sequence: TGTGCCAGCTCACCAGGGTCGACTGAAGCTTTCTTT.

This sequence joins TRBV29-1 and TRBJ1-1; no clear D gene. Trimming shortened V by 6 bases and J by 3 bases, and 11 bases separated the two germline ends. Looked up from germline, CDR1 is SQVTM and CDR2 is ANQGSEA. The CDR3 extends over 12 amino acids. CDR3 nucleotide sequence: TGCAGCGTACTTCACAGTTACACTGAAGCTTTCTTT. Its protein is CSVLHSYTEAFF.

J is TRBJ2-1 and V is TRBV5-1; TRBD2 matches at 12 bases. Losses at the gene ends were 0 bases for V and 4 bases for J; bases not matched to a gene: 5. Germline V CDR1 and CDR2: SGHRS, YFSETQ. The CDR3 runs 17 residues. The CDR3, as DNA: TGCGCCAGCAGCTTGGTACTAGCGGGAGGTGGGTACAATGAGCAGTTCTTC. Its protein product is CASSLVLAGGGYNEQFF.

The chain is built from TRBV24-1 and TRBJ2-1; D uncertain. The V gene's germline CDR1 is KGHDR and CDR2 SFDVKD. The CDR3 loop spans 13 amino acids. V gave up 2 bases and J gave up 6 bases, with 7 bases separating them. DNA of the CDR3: TGTGCCACCAGTGATTCGGTACCCAATGAGCAGTTCTTC. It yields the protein CATSDSVPNEQFF.

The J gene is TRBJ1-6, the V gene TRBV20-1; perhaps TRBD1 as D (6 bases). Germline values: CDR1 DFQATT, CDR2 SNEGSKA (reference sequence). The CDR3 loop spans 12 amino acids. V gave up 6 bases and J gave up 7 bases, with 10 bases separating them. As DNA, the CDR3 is TGCAGTGCGAAGGGGGGCAATTCACCCCTCCACTTT. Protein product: CSAKGGNSPLHF.

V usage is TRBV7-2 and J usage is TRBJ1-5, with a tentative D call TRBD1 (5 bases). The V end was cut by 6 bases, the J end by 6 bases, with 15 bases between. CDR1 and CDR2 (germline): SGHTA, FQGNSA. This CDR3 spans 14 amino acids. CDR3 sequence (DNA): TGTGCCAGCAGGCCGGGACTCGGAGGTCAGCCCCAGCATTTT. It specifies CASRPGLGGQPQHF.

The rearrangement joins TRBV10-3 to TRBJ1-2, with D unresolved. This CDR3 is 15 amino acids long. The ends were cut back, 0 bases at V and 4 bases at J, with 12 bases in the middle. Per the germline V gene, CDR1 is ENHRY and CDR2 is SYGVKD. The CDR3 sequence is CAISESGGARYGYTF. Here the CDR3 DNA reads TGTGCCATCAGTGAGTCGGGAGGCGCCCGCTATGGCTACACCTTC.